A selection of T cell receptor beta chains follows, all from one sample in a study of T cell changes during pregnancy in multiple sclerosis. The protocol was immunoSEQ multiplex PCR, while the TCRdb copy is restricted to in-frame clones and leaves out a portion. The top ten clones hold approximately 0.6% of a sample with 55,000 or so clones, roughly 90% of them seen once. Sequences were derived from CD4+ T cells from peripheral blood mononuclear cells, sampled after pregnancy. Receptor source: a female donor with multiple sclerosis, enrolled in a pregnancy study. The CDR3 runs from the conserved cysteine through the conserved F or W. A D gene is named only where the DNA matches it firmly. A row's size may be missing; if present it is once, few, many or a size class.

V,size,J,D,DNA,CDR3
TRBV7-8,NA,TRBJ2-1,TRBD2,TGTGCCAGCAGCTTAGACGGGGGGGCCGGTGAGCAGTTCTTC,CASSLDGGAGEQFF
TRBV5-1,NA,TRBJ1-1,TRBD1,TGCGCCAGCAGCCTCTCACAGGGGATGAACACTGAAGCTTTCTTT,CASSLSQGMNTEAFF
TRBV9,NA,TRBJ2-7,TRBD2,TGTGCCAGCAGTCTCGGGACTAGCGGTTACGAGCAGTACTTC,CASSLGTSGYEQYF
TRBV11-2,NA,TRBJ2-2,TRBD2,TGTGCCAGCAGCTTAGGGCTAGCGGGTACCGGGGAGCTGTTTTTT,CASSLGLAGTGELFF
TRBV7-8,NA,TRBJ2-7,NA,TGTGCCAGCAGCCCCACGTCCACTAGCTACGAGCAGTACTTC,CASSPTSTSYEQYF
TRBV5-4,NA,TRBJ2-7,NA,TGCGCCAGCAGCGAATCCGCAGGGGTGAACGAGCAGTACTTC,CASSESAGVNEQYF
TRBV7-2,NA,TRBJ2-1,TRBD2,TGTGCCAGCAGCTTAGCGCAGGCGGGGGCCTACAATGAGCAGTTCTTC,CASSLAQAGAYNEQFF
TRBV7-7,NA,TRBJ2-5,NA,TGTGCCAGCAGCCTCGACACAGGGAGGGGGGAGACCCAGTACTTC,CASSLDTGRGETQYF
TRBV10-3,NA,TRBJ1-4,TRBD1,TGTGCCATCAGTGAGGGACAGGGGATAAGTGCAGCAACTAATGAAAAACTGTTTTTT,CAISEGQGISAATNEKLFF
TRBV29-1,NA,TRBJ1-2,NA,TGCAGCGTTGAAGCGGTCTCGCAGGGGCTGGGCTACACCTTC,CSVEAVSQGLGYTF
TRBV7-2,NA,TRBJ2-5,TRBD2,TGTGCCAGCAGCTTAGTAGCGGGGGTGTGGGAGACCCAGTACTTC,CASSLVAGVWETQYF
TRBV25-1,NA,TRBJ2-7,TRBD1,TGTGCCAGCAGTGAATACGGACAGGGGTCCTACGAGCAGTACTTC,CASSEYGQGSYEQYF
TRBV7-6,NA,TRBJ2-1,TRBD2,TGTGCCAGCAGCTCTTTAGCGGGGGGTTACCATGAGCAGTTCTTC,CASSSLAGGYHEQFF
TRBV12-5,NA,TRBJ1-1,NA,TGTGCTAGTGGTTTGTGGGGAGGGGGGAACACTGAAGCTTTCTTT,CASGLWGGGNTEAFF
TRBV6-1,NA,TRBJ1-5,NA,TGTGCCAGCAGTGTCGGGGGGTTAAATCAGCCCCAGCATTTT,CASSVGGLNQPQHF
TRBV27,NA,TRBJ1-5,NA,TGTGCCAGCAGTTTCCGCGGGGCGCCCCAGCATTTT,CASSFRGAPQHF
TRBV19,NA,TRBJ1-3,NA,TGTGCCAGTAGCCCCGTCATCCGGGGGAAGGCCGGAAACACCATATATTTT,CASSPVIRGKAGNTIYF
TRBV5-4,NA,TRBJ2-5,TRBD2,TGTGCCAGCAGCCAGGGAGGGCAGGGCGAGACCCAGTACTTC,CASSQGGQGETQYF
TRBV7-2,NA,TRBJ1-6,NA,TGTGCCAGCAGCTTTCGGAGGGATTCACCCCTCCACTTT,CASSFRRDSPLHF
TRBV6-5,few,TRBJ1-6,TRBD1,TGTGCCGCTAGTCGACAGGGTGGACCCCTCCACTTT,CAASRQGGPLHF
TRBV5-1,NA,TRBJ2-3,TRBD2,TGCGCCAGCAGCTTTCCCTCAACTAGCGGGGTAGCAGATACGCAGTATTTT,CASSFPSTSGVADTQYF
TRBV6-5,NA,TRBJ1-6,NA,TGTGCCAGCAGTTACGGTAGCTCCTATAATTCACCCCTCCACTTT,CASSYGSSYNSPLHF
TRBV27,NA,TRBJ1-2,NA,TGTGCCAGCAGTTTGACAGGCGGATATGGCTACACCTTC,CASSLTGGYGYTF